This note documents a single T cell receptor beta chain sequence. Antigen unknown. The sample is drawn from a study of CD8+CD57+ T cells in acquired aplastic anemia. Broader study findings: Roughly 31 CD8+ CDR3 sequences were shared between patients and controls.

Germline CDR1 DFQATT, CDR2 SNEGSKA (reference sequence). The ends lost 1 base at V and 4 bases at J; junction bases unmatched: 5. CDR3 size: 14 residues. Genomic DNA templated the TCR beta VDJ and CDR3 profiling. MiXCR, run by TCRdb on the reads, gives a single entry per CDR3 protein. The repertoire holds 150,000 to 180,000 distinct CDR3 sequences, with roughly 49% as singletons. Patients included in sequencing had previously demonstrated CD8+CD57+ cell expansion by flow cytometry. The sequenced material came from sorted CD4+, CD8+, or CD8+CD57+ T cells (not recorded which) from PBMCs. The chain recombines TRBV20-1 with TRBJ2-5; 8 bases match TRBD2. This clonotype was sampled from a human donor with aplastic anemia. The chain's CDR3 is CSARAGTSTETQYF. The CDR3, as DNA: TGCAGTGCTAGAGCCGGGACTAGTACAGAGACCCAGTACTTC.